Below, 23 T cell receptor beta chains from the same sample are listed, as sequenced in a study of Ad26.COV2.S vaccination and SARS-CoV-2 variants. Indicated treatment: around 19 received Ad26.COV2.S at low or high dose, single or two shots; 5 received placebo; per-sample allocation not given. The samples were gathered on day 63 after the first injection of vaccine or placebo. Assay: immunoSEQ multiplex PCR; the TCRdb copy retains only in-frame clones and omits some. Of over 400,000 clones detected, roughly 90% appear once; the ten largest clones hold more than 1.5%. Sequences were derived from peripheral blood, sampled in a trial of Ad26.COV2.S vaccine versus placebo. All receptors derive from a person aged 18-60 years who received the Ad26.COV2.S COVID-19 vaccine or a placebo.

The chain links TRBV18 to TRBJ2-5, with D unclear. From germline, CDR1 is KGHSH and CDR2 LQKENI. Trimming removed 2 bases at V and 1 base at J, with 5 bases between. The CDR3 runs to 13 residues. CDR3 sequence reads: CASSPDFQETQYF. In nucleotides, the CDR3 is TGTGCCAGCTCACCAGATTTCCAAGAGACCCAGTACTTC.

This clone has only a few counts. The CDR3 here is CASSAWTGKANVLTF. CDR3 nucleotide sequence: TGTGCCAGCAGCGCCTGGACAGGGAAGGCCAACGTCCTGACTTTC. This chain links TRBV7-9 with TRBJ2-6; TRBD1 matches at 8 bases. The junction had 6 bases not matched to a gene; V was cut back by 5 bases and J by 6 bases. The CDR3 runs 15 residues. The V gene's germline CDR1 is SEHNR and CDR2 FQNEAQ (reference sequence).

This chain joins TRBV19 and TRBJ1-6; D not resolved. CDR1 and CDR2 from the germline V gene are LNHDA and SQIVND (reference sequence). The V end lost 5 bases, the J end lost 9 bases, and 8 bases lay between the germline ends. The CDR3 covers 12 residues. The CDR3: CASSWGFSPLHF. CDR3 nucleotides: TGTGCCAGTAGTTGGGGATTTTCACCCCTCCACTTT.

The gene calls are TRBV7-2 and TRBJ2-5, with a tentative D call TRBD2 (6 bases). This CDR3 is built from 11 residues. The germline V and J ends were trimmed by 0 bases and 13 bases, with 9 bases remaining between them. Germline assignment: CDR1 SGHTA and CDR2 FQGNSA. The CDR3 region is CASSLATRPYF. DNA for the CDR3: TGTGCCAGCAGCTTAGCGACTAGGCCGTACTTC.

This chain joins TRBV6-5 and TRBJ2-1; D may correspond to TRBD1 or TRBD2 (6 bases each). V lost 6 bases, J lost 3 bases, and 9 bases lay in between. Germline CDR1 MNHEY, CDR2 SVGAGI. The CDR3 extends over 13 amino acids. CDR3 in amino acids: CASSEGGYNEQFF. CDR3 nucleotide sequence: TGTGCCAGCAGCGAGGGGGGCTACAATGAGCAGTTCTTC.

For the CDR3, the DNA is TGTGCCAGCAGCCCCGACCGGGTTCGACATCCCGGGACTAGCTTTAACGAGCAGTACTTC. Its translation: CASSPDRVRHPGTSFNEQYF. The V and J genes are TRBV6-2 or TRBV6-3 and TRBJ2-7; 9 bases fit TRBD2. This CDR3 is 20 amino acids long. V lost 6 bases and J lost 5; bases outside the gene matches: 26. The V gene's germline CDR1 is MNHEY and CDR2 SVGEGT.

This clone has a single count. The genes are TRBV7-2 and TRBJ2-7, with D perhaps matching TRBD1 or TRBD2 (6 bases each). CDR1 and CDR2 (germline): SGHTA, FQGNSA. This CDR3 spans 14 amino acids. V lost 0 bases, J lost 7 bases, and 13 bases lay in between. Written as DNA, the CDR3 is TGTGCCAGCAGCTTAGCGGGGGGCCACCGAGAGCAGTACTTC. This sequence encodes CASSLAGGHREQYF. Using reference TRBV7-2 and TRBJ2-7 for the parts outside the CDR3, the full variable domain is GAGVSQSPSNKVTEKGKDVELRCDPISGHTALYWYRQSLGQGLEFLIYFQGNSAPDKSGLPSDRFSAERTGGSVSTLTIQRTQQEDSAVYLCASSLAGGHREQYFGPGTRLTVT.

The genes are TRBV7-2 and TRBJ1-2; 9 bases fit TRBD1. The germline gives CDR1 SGHTA, CDR2 FQGNSA. CDR3 size: 15 residues. After removal of 6 bases from V and 7 bases from J, the junction contained 12 bases not matched to a gene. CDR3 coding DNA: TGTGCCAGCAGAACAATAGCGGGGACAGGGAGTGGCTACACCTTC. Amino acids: CASRTIAGTGSGYTF. Full variable domain (outside the CDR3, taken from reference TRBV7-2 and TRBJ1-2): GAGVSQSPSNKVTEKGKDVELRCDPISGHTALYWYRQSLGQGLEFLIYFQGNSAPDKSGLPSDRFSAERTGGSVSTLTIQRTQQEDSAVYLCASRTIAGTGSGYTFGSGTRLTVV.

The genes are TRBV4-1 and TRBJ2-7; D unresolved. V lost 6 bases, J lost 0 bases, and 18 bases lay in between. The CDR3 loop spans 16 amino acids. Germline CDR1 is MGHRA and CDR2 is YSYEKL. The CDR3 region has the DNA TGCGCCAGCAGACTCTTCCTTGGCGGTACCTCCTACGAGCAGTACTTC. This encodes CASRLFLGGTSYEQYF.

J is TRBJ2-1 and V is TRBV6-5, with D tentatively TRBD2 (6 bases). Germline loops: CDR1 MNHEY, CDR2 SVGAGI. There are 15 residues in the CDR3. The ends were cut back, 4 bases at V and 8 bases at J, with 18 bases in the middle. The CDR3 reads CASSSAGFWGDEQFF. CDR3 nucleotides: TGTGCCAGCAGTTCCGCCGGTTTTTGGGGGGATGAGCAGTTCTTC.

The chain recombines TRBV3-1 (or the pseudogene TRBV3-2) with TRBJ1-4, with TRBD1 matching 7 bases. Germline V gives CDR1 LGHDT, CDR2 YNNKEL (reference sequence). V lost 4 bases and J lost 4; bases outside the gene matches: 9. This CDR3 comprises 16 residues. CDR3 protein: CASSPGQGQSNEKLFF. CDR3 DNA sequence: TGTGCCAGCAGCCCCGGTCAGGGACAGAGTAATGAAAAACTGTTTTTT.

V usage is TRBV19 and J usage is TRBJ1-5; 10 bases are shared with TRBD1. This CDR3 has 15 amino acids. With 9 bases clipped from V and 7 bases from J, the junction kept 12 bases outside the gene matches. The V gene's germline CDR1 is LNHDA and CDR2 SQIVND (reference sequence). Here the CDR3 DNA reads TGTGCCAGCTCGCGTTTGACAGGGGGCGTACAGCCCCAGCATTTT. Protein: CASSRLTGGVQPQHF.

The chain joins TRBV10-1 to TRBJ2-2, with D perhaps matching TRBD1 (5 bases). V dropped 1 base and J dropped 1 base, with 13 bases sitting between them. CDR3 length: 17 residues. The germline CDR1 and CDR2 sequences are WNHNN and SYGVQD (reference sequence). The CDR3 sequence: CASSEFRQGLNTGELFF. CDR3 DNA: TGCGCCAGCAGTGAGTTCCGCCAGGGCCTGAACACCGGGGAGCTGTTTTTT.

The V and J genes are TRBV19 and TRBJ2-3, with 7 nucleotides matching TRBD1. Unmatched junction bases numbered 4, after V lost 2 bases and J lost 2 bases. The germline CDR1 and CDR2 sequences are LNHDA and SQIVND (reference sequence). This CDR3 is built from 15 residues. DNA of the CDR3: TGTGCCAGTAGTATAACAGGGGCCTACACAGATACGCAGTATTTT. Translated, it gives CASSITGAYTDTQYF.

The gene calls are TRBV5-4 and TRBJ2-1; 7 bases are a match to TRBD2. Germline V gives CDR1 SGHNT, CDR2 YYREEE (reference sequence). The V gene end was trimmed by 4 bases and the J gene end by 4 bases; junction bases not matched to a gene: 14. CDR3 length: 17 residues. The CDR3 spells CASSLVTLSGIYNEQFF. Written as DNA, the CDR3 is TGTGCCAGCAGCCTGGTGACTCTAAGCGGGATATACAATGAGCAGTTCTTC. The variable domain in full, with the rest retrieved from reference TRBV5-4 and TRBJ2-1, is ETGVTQSPTHLIKTRGQQVTLRCSSQSGHNTVSWYQQALGQGPQFIFQYYREEENGRGNFPPRFSGLQFPNYSSELNVNALELDDSALYLCASSLVTLSGIYNEQFFGPGTRLTVL.

The rearrangement joins TRBV6-4 to TRBJ2-7; 10 positions agree with TRBD1. V dropped 2 bases and J dropped 4; count of bases not matched to a gene: 8. The CDR3 extends over 16 amino acids. Germline loops: CDR1 MRHNA, CDR2 SNTAGT. The CDR3 coding sequence is TGTGCCAGCAGTGACGCGACAGGGGGCGTGGGATACGAGCAGTACTTC. Its translation is CASSDATGGVGYEQYF.

The chain links TRBV27 to TRBJ1-2; no clear D gene. Germline-derived CDR1 and CDR2 are MNHEY and SMNVEV (reference sequence). The length of the CDR3 is 13 residues. The V end was cut by 5 bases, the J end by 4 bases, with 11 bases between. CDR3 residues: CASSHRETYGYTF. CDR3 nucleotide sequence: TGTGCCAGCAGTCATCGTGAAACCTATGGCTACACCTTC.

The CDR3 region has the DNA TGTGCCAGCAGTTTCCTCGGGACAGCCATCTATGGCTACACCTTC. It translates to CASSFLGTAIYGYTF. The rearrangement joins TRBV28 to TRBJ1-2, with 7 positions matching TRBD1. This CDR3 comprises 15 residues. With V trimmed by 3 bases and J by 4 bases, 8 bases remained unmatched. CDR1 is MDHEN, CDR2 SYDVKM, per germline.

The rearrangement joins TRBV7-9 to TRBJ1-4; 7 bases are shared with TRBD1. Trimming at V came to 5 bases and at J to 10 bases, leaving 4 bases not matched to a gene. The V gene's germline CDR1 is SEHNR and CDR2 FQNEAQ (reference sequence). This CDR3 region has 12 residues. The CDR3 here is CASSPSGGKLFF. DNA for the CDR3: TGTGCCAGCAGCCCCTCAGGGGGAAAACTGTTTTTT.

The chain joins TRBV6-2 or TRBV6-3 to TRBJ2-1; perhaps TRBD2 as D (5 bases). Looked up from germline, CDR1 is MNHEY and CDR2 is SVGEGT. Trimming cost V 1 base and J 4 bases, with 11 bases left between them. This CDR3 contains 15 residues. In DNA, the CDR3 is TGTGCCAGCAGTTACTTTACCGGACTTTACAATGAGCAGTTCTTC. Its translation: CASSYFTGLYNEQFF.

The V and J genes are TRBV6-5 and TRBJ2-1; 9 bases align to TRBD2. Germline V CDR1 and CDR2: MNHEY, SVGAGI. V was pared by 6 bases and J by 3 bases, with 6 bases of the junction left unmatched. The CDR3 loop spans 15 amino acids. CDR3 sequence reads: CASSARTSDYNEQFF. CDR3 bases: TGTGCCAGCAGCGCTAGGACTAGCGACTACAATGAGCAGTTCTTC.

About this clone: Other DNA sequences in the sample encode the same CDR3. The chain combines TRBV5-1 with TRBJ2-5; D possibly corresponds to TRBD2 (6 bases). The CDR3 length is 14 residues. Between the trimmed V and J ends, which lost 2 bases and 0 bases, there was a span of 8 bases. Germline lookup yields CDR1 SGHRS and CDR2 YFSETQ. The CDR3 spells CASSFGGYQETQYF. Here the CDR3 DNA reads TGCGCCAGCAGCTTCGGGGGATACCAAGAGACCCAGTACTTC.

This clone was detected once. This chain uses TRBV19 with TRBJ2-5; no clear D. The CDR3 is 13 amino acids. Per germline, CDR1 LNHDA and CDR2 SQIVND (reference sequence). V lost 5 bases, J lost 5 bases, and 12 bases lay in between. The CDR3 is CASSQVLKETQYF. For the CDR3, the DNA is TGTGCCAGTAGTCAGGTATTAAAGGAGACCCAGTACTTC.